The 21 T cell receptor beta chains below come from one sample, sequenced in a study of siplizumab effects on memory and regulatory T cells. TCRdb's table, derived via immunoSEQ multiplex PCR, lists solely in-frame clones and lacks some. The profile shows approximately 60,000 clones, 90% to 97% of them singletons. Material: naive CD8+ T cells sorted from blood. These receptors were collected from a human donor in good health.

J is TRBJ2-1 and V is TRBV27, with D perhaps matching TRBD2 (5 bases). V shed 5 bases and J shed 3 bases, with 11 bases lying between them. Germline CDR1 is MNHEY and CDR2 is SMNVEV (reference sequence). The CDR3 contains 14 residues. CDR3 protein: CASSPTDYYNEQFF. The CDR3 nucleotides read TGTGCCAGCAGTCCGACCGACTACTACAATGAGCAGTTCTTC.

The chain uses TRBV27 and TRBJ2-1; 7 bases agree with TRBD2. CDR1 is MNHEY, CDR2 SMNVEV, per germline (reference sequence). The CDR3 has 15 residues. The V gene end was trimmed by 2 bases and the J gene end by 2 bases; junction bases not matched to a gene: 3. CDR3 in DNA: TGTGCCAGCAGTTTACGCGGGGGACCCTACAATGAGCAGTTCTTC. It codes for CASSLRGGPYNEQFF.

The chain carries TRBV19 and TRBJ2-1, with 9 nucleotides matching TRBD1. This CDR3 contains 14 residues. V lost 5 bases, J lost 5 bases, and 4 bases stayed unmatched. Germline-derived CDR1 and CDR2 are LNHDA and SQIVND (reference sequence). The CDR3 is CASSWGQGDNEQFF. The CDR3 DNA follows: TGTGCCAGTAGTTGGGGACAGGGTGACAATGAGCAGTTCTTC. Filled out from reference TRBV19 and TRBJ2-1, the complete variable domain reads DGGITQSPKYLFRKEGQNVTLSCEQNLNHDAMYWYRQDPGQGLRLIYYSQIVNDFQKGDIAEGYSVSREKKESFPLTVTSAQKNPTAFYLCASSWGQGDNEQFFGPGTRLTVL.

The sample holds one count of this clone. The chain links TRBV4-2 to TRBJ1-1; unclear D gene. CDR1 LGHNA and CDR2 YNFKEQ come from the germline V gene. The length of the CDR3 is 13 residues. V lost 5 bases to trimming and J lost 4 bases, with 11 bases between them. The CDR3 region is CASSSASATEAFF. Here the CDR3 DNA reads TGTGCCAGCAGCTCGGCGTCGGCCACTGAAGCTTTCTTT.

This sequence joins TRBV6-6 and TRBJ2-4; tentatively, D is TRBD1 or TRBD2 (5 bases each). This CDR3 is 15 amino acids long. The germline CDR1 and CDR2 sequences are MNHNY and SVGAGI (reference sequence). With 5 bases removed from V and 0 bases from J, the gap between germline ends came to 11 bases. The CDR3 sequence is CASSLSGLAKNIQYF. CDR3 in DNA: TGTGCCAGCAGTCTCTCGGGGCTAGCCAAAAACATTCAGTACTTC.

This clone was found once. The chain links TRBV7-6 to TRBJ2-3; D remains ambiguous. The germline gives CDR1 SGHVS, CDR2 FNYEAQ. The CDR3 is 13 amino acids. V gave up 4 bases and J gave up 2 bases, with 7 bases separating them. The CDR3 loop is CASSSPYTDTQYF. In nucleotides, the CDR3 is TGTGCCAGCAGCTCTCCCTACACAGATACGCAGTATTTT.

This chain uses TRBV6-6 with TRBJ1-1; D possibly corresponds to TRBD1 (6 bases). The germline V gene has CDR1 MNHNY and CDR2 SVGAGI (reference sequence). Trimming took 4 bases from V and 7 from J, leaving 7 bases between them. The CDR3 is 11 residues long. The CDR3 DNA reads TGTGCCAGCAGTTCCAGGGGTGAAGCTTTCTTT. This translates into CASSSRGEAFF.

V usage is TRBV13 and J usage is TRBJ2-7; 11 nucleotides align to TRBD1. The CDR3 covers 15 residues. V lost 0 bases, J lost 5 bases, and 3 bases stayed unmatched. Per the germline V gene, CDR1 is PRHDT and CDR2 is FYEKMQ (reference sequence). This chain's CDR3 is CASSLGGQGAHEQYF. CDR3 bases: TGTGCCAGCAGCTTAGGTGGACAGGGGGCCCACGAGCAGTACTTC.

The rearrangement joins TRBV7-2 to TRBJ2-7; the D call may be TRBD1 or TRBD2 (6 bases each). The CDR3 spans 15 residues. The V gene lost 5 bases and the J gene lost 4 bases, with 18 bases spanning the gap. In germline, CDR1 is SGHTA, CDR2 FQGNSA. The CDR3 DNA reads TGTGCCAGCAGCCCAGGGCGGGACACCCCGTACGAGCAGTACTTC. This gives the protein CASSPGRDTPYEQYF.

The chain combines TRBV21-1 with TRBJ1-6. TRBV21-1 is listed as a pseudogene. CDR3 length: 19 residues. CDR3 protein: CASSPGGTGADSYNSPLHF. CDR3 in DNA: TGTGCCAGCAGCCCTGGGGGGACGGGGGCTGACTCCTATAATTCACCCCTCCACTTT.

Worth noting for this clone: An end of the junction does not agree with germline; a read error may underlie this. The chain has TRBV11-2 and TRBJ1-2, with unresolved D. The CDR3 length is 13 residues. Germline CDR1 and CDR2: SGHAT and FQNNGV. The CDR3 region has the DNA TGTGCCAGCAGCTTGGTAGAGGGAACGGGCTTCACCTTC. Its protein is CASSLVEGTGFTF.

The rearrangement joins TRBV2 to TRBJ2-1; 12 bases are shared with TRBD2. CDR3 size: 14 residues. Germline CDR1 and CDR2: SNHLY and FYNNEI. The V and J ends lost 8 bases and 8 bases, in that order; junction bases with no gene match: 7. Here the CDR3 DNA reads TGTGCCAGCCAAACTAGCGGGGGGCTTGATGAGCAGTTCTTC. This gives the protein CASQTSGGLDEQFF.

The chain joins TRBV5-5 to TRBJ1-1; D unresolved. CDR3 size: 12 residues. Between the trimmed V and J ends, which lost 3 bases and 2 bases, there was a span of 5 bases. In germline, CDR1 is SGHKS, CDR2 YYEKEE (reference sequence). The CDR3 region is CASSWGNTEAFF. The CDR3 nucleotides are TGTGCCAGCAGCTGGGGAAACACTGAAGCTTTCTTT. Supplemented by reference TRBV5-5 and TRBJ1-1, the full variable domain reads DAGVTQSPTHLIKTRGQQVTLRCSPISGHKSVSWYQQVLGQGPQFIFQYYEKEERGRGNFPDRFSARQFPNYSSELNVNALLLGDSALYLCASSWGNTEAFFGQGTRLTVV.

The CDR3 protein is CASSLGLEWRAQETQYF. CDR3 DNA sequence: TGTGCCAGCAGCCTCGGACTAGAGTGGCGCGCCCAAGAGACCCAGTACTTC. The chain joins TRBV7-2 to TRBJ2-5, with TRBD2 matching over 7 bases. CDR3 length equals 17 residues. The germline CDR1 and CDR2 sequences are SGHTA and FQGNSA. The V segment lost 5 bases and the J segment 1 base; nucleotides outside the gene matches: 13. The whole variable domain, remainder taken from reference TRBV7-2 and TRBJ2-5, is GAGVSQSPSNKVTEKGKDVELRCDPISGHTALYWYRQSLGQGLEFLIYFQGNSAPDKSGLPSDRFSAERTGGSVSTLTIQRTQQEDSAVYLCASSLGLEWRAQETQYFGPGTRLLVL.

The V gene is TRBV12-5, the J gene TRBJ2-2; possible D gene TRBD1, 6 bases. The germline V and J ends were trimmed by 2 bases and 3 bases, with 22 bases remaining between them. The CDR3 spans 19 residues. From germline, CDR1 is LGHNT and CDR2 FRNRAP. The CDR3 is CASGLPTIGQLGDTGELFF. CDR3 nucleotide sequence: TGTGCTAGTGGTTTGCCCACGATAGGACAGCTGGGGGACACCGGGGAGCTGTTTTTT.

The chain's CDR3 is CASSQNQGQGASREQFF. The CDR3 bases are TGTGCCAGTAGCCAAAATCAGGGACAGGGGGCCTCCCGTGAGCAGTTCTTC. This chain connects TRBV19 to TRBJ2-1, with TRBD1 matching 12 bases. The length of the CDR3 is 17 residues. The germline gives CDR1 LNHDA, CDR2 SQIVND (reference sequence). The V gene end was trimmed by 6 bases and the J gene end by 9 bases; junction bases not matched to a gene: 15.

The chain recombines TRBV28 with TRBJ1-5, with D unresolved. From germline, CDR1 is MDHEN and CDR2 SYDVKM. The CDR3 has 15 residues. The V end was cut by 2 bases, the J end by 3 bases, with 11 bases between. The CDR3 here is CASSLIFTDNQPQHF. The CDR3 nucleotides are TGTGCCAGCAGTTTAATATTTACAGACAATCAGCCCCAGCATTTT.

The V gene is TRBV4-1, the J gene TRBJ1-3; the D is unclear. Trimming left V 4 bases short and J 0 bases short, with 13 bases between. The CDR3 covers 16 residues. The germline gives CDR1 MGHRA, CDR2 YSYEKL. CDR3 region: CASSPDGVYSGNTIYF. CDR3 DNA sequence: TGCGCCAGCAGCCCCGACGGAGTCTACTCTGGAAACACCATATATTTT.

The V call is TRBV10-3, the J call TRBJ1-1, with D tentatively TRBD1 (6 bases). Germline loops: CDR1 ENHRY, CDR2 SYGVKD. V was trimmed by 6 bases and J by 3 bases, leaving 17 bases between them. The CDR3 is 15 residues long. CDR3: CAIRATGTGDTEAFF. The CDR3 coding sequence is TGTGCCATCAGGGCCACAGGGACTGGGGACACTGAAGCTTTCTTT.

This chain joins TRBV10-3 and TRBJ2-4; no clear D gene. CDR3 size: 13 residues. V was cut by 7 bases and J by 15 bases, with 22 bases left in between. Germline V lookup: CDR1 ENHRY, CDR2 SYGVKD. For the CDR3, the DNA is TGTGCCATCACCGAGACATTGGGTGGGAACGGGTACTTC. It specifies CAITETLGGNGYF.

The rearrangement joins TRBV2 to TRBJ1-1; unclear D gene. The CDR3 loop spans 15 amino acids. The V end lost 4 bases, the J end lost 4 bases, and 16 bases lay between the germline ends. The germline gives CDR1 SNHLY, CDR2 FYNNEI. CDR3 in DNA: TGTGCCAGCAGTGCCCTCAAGGGTAGTGGCACTGAAGCTTTCTTT. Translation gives CASSALKGSGTEAFF.